The T cell receptor beta chain described here comes from a study of molecular identifiers for immune sequencing clone quantification. Study context: Replicate RNA came from about 20,000 or 100,000 naive CD8 cells and was split five ways, and four parts were sequenced. The study, taken as a whole, reports: Clone sizes that are highly expanded could be underestimated when identical TCR molecules share a barcode. Among effectors, clones above 20 RNA copies held over 97% of molecules; among naive cells, under 1%.

The V gene's germline CDR1 is MDHEN and CDR2 SYDVKM. V was cut by 10 bases and J by 10 bases, with 14 bases left in between. This CDR3 is 12 amino acids long. With respect to this clonotype: Its specificity is unknown.

TCRdb reanalysed the PCR reads using MiXCR and keeps one entry per CDR3 protein. The profile shows some 650,000 distinct CDR3 sequences, 15% to 20% of them singletons. V gene TRBV28 combines with J gene TRBJ1-6; tentatively, D is TRBD1 (6 bases). The sequenced sample was naive CD8+ T cells from blood, with Jurkat cell RNA spiked in. Subset meaning: FACS-sorted CD8+CD4-CCR7+CD45RA+ naive T cells. This TCR derives from a human donor in good health. Some libraries in this study had Jurkat cell RNA spiked in. CDR3 nucleotide sequence: TGTGCCATTAGTACAGGGTGGTCACCCCTCCACTTT. This codes for CAISTGWSPLHF.